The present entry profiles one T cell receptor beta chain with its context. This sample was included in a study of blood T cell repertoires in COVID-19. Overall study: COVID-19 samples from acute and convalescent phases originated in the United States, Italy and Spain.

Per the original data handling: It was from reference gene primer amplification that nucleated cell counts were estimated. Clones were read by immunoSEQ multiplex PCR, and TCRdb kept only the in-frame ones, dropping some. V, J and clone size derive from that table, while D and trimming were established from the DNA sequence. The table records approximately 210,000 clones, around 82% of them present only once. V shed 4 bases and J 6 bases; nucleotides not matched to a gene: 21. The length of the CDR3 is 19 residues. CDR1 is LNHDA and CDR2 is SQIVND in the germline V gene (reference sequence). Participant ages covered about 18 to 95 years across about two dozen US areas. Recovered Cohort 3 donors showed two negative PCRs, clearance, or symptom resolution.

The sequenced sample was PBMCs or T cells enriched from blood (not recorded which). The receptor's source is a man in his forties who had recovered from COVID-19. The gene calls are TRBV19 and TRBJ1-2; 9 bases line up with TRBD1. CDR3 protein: CASSTRWTGASMRANGYTF. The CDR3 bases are TGTGCCAGTAGTACTAGATGGACAGGGGCCTCTATGAGGGCAAATGGCTACACCTTC.